The following is a T cell receptor beta chain sequence with its context. The antigen is undetermined. This entry is derived from a study of yellow fever vaccine responses in identical twins. Germline CDR1 is SEHNR and CDR2 is FQNEAQ (reference sequence). V lost 6 bases, J lost 0 bases, and 15 bases lay in between. The CDR3 is 16 amino acids. General observations from the study: Twins' vaccine T cell response reportedly seemed partly convergent, partly personalized.

TCRdb itself ran the RT-PCR reads through MiXCR, one entry per CDR3 protein. The table shows 4,200 or so distinct CDR3 sequences, with approximately 85% occurring only once. The starting material was T cells from blood (PBMCs), unsorted or a sorted subset (not recorded which), obtained before or after yellow fever vaccination (not recorded which). This sequence originates from a woman aged 18-30 years who received the yellow fever vaccine. The chain uses TRBV7-9 and TRBJ2-1; D is ambiguous. The CDR3: CASSQNVESSYNEQFF. In DNA, the CDR3 is TGTGCCAGCAGTCAAAACGTAGAGAGCTCCTACAATGAGCAGTTCTTC.